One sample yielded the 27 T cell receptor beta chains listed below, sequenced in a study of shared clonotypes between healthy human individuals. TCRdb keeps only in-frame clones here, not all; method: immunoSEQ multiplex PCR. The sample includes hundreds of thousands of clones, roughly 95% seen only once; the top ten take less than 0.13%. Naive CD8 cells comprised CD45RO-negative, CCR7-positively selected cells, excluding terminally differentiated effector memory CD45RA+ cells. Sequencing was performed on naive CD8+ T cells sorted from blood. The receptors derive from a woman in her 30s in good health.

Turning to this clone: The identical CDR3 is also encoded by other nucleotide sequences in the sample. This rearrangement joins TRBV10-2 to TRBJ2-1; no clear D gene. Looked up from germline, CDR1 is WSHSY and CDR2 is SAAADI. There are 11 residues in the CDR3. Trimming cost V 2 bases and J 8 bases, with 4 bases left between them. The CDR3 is CASSEGYEQFF. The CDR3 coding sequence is TGCGCCAGCAGTGAGGGATATGAGCAGTTCTTC.

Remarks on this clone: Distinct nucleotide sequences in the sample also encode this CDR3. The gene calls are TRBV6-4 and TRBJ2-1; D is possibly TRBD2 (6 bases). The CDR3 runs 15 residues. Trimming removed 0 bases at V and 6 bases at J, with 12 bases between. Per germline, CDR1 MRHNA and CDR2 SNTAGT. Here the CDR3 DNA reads TGTGCCAGCAGTGACTCTGGGGGAGCGGGCAATGAGCAGTTCTTC. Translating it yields CASSDSGGAGNEQFF.

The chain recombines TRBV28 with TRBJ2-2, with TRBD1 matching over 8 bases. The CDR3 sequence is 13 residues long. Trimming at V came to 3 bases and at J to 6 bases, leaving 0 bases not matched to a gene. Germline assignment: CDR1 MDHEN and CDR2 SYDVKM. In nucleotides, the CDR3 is TGTGCCAGCAGTTTGACAGGGGCCGGGGAGCTGTTTTTT. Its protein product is CASSLTGAGELFF.

The chain's CDR3 is CASSPSSGFTEAFF. The CDR3 DNA reads as TGTGCCAGTAGTCCCTCGAGTGGGTTCACTGAAGCTTTCTTT. V is TRBV19 and J is TRBJ1-1; D call uncertain. The ends were cut back, 5 bases at V and 4 bases at J, with 14 bases in the middle. The CDR3 has 14 residues. The germline V gene has CDR1 LNHDA and CDR2 SQIVND (reference sequence).

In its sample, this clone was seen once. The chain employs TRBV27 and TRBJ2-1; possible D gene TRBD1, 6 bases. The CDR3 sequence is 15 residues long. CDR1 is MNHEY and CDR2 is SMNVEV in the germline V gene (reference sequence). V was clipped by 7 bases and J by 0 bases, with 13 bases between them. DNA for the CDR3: TGTGCCAGCACCACTGGGACACCCTCCTACAATGAGCAGTTCTTC. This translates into CASTTGTPSYNEQFF.

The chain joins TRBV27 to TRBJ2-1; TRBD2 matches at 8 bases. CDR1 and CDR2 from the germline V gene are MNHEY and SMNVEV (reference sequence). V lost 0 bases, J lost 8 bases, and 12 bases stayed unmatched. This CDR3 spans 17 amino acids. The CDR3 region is CASSLSELGLGFYEQFF. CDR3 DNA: TGTGCCAGCAGTTTATCTGAGTTGGGACTAGGGTTTTATGAGCAGTTCTTC.

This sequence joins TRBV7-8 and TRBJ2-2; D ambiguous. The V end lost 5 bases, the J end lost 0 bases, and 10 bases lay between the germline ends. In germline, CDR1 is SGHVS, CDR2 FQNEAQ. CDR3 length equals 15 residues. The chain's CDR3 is CASSTLTANTGELFF. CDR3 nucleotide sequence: TGTGCCAGCAGCACCCTTACAGCGAACACCGGGGAGCTGTTTTTT.

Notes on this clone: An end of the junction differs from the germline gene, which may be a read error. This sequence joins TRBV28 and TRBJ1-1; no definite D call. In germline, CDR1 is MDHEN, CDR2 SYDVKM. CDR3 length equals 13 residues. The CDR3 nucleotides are TGTGCCAGCAGTCCCTCGGTGAACAGTGAAGCTTTCTTT. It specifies CASSPSVNSEAFF.

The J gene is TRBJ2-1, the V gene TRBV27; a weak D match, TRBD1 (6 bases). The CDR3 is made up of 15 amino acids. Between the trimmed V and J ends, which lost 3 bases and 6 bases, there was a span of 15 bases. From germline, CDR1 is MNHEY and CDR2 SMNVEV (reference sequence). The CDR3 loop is CASSFGTLSGNEQFF. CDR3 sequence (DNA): TGTGCCAGCAGTTTCGGGACACTCAGTGGCAATGAGCAGTTCTTC.

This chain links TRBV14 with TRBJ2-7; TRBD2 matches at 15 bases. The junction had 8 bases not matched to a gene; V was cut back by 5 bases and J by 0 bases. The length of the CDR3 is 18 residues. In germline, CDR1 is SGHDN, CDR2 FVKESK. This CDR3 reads CASSAGLAGGLYSYEQYF. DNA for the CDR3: TGTGCCAGCAGCGCGGGACTAGCGGGAGGATTATACTCCTACGAGCAGTACTTC.

The CDR3, as DNA: TGCGCCAGCAGCCAAGACTTTCCGAATTCACCCCTCCACTTT. It is translated as CASSQDFPNSPLHF. The chain links TRBV4-1 to TRBJ1-6; unclear D gene. CDR1 and CDR2 from the germline V gene are MGHRA and YSYEKL. Trimming stripped 0 bases from V and 7 bases from J, with 7 bases between. This CDR3 comprises 14 residues.

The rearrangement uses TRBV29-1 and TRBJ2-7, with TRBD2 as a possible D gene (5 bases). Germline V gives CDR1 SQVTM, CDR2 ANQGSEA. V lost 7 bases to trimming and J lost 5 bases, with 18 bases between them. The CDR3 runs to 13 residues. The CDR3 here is CSGTGTTEDEQYF. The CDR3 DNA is TGCAGCGGAACGGGAACCACGGAGGACGAGCAGTACTTC.

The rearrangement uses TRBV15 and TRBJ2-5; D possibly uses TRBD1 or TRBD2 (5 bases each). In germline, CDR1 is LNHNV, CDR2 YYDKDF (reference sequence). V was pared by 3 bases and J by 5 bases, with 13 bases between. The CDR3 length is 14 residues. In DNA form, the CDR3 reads TGTGCCACCAGCAGCGTGGGGGTTCCCGAGACCCAGTACTTC. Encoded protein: CATSSVGVPETQYF. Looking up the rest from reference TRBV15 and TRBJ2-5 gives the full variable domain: DAMVIQNPRYQVTQFGKPVTLSCSQTLNHNVMYWYQQKSSQAPKLLFHYYDKDFNNEADTPDNFQSRRPNTSFCFLDIRSPGLGDTAMYLCATSSVGVPETQYFGPGTRLLVL.

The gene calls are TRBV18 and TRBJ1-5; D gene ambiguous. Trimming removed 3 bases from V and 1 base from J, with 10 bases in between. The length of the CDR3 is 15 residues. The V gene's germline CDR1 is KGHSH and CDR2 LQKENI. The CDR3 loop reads CASSPGTSSNQPQHF. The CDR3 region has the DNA TGTGCCAGCTCACCGGGCACCTCGAGCAATCAGCCCCAGCATTTT.

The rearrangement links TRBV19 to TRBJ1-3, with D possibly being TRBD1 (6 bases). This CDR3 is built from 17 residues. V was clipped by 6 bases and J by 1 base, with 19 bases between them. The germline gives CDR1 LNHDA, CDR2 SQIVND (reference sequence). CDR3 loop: CASRMWDTVQSGNTIYF. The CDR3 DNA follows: TGTGCCAGTAGGATGTGGGACACTGTTCAATCTGGAAACACCATATATTTT.

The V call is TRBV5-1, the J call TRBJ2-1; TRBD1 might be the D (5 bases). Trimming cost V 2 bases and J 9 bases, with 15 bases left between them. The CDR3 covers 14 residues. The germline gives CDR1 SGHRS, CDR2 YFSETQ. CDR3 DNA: TGCGCCAGCAGCTTCAGGGAAATGGACACTGAGCAGTTCTTC. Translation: CASSFREMDTEQFF.

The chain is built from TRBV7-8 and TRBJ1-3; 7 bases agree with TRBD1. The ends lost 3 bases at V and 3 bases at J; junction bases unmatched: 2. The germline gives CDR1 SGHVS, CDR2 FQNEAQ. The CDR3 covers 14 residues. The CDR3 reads CASSLTGNGNTIYF. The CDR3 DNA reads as TGTGCCAGCAGCTTGACAGGGAATGGAAACACCATATATTTT. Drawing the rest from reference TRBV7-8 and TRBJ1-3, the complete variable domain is GAGVSQSPRYKVAKRGQDVALRCDPISGHVSLFWYQQALGQGPEFLTYFQNEAQLDKSGLPSDRFFAERPEGSVSTLKIQRTQQEDSAVYLCASSLTGNGNTIYFGEGSWLTVV.

CDR3 region: CASSSQGGNQPQHF. CDR3 in DNA: TGTGCCAGCAGCTCACAGGGAGGAAATCAGCCCCAGCATTTT. This chain connects TRBV7-9 to TRBJ1-5, with D possibly matching TRBD1 (6 bases). The CDR3 length is 14 residues. The V end was cut by 4 bases, the J end by 4 bases, with 11 bases between. Per germline, CDR1 SEHNR and CDR2 FQNEAQ (reference sequence).

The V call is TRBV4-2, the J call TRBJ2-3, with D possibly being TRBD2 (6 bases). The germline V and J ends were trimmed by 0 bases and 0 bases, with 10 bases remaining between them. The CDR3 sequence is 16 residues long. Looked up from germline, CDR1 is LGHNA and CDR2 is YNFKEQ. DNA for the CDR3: TGTGCCAGCAGCCAAGATTGGAGGGCTAGCACAGATACGCAGTATTTT. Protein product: CASSQDWRASTDTQYF.

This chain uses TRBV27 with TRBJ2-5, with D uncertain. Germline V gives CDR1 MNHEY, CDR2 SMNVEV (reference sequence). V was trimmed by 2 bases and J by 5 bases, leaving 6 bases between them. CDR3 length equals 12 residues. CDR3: CASSLGMETQYF. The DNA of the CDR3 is TGTGCCAGCAGTTTAGGGATGGAGACCCAGTACTTC.

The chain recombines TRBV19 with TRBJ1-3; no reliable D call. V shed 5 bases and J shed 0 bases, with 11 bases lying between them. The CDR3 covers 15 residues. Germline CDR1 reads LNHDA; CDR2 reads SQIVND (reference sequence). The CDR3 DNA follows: TGTGCCAGTAGTGGAGAGGCAACCTCTGGAAACACCATATATTTT. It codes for CASSGEATSGNTIYF.

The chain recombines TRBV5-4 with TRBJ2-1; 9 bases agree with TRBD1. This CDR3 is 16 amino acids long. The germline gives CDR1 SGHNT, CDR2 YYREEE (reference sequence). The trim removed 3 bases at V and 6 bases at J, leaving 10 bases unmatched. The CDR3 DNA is TGTGCCAGCAGCTGGGAAGCCGGGACAGGGCCCAATGAGCAGTTCTTC. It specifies CASSWEAGTGPNEQFF.

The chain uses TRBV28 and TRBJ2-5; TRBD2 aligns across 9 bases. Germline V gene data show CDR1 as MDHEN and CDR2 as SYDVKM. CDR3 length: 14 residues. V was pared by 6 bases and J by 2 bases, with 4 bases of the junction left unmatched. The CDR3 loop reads CASSTLAGQETQYF. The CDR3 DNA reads TGTGCCAGCAGCACTCTAGCGGGGCAAGAGACCCAGTACTTC.

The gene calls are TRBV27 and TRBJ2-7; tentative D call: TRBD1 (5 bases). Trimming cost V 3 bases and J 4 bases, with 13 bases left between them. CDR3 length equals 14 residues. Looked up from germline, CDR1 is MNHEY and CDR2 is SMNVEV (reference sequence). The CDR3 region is CASSLGRTSYEQYF. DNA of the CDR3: TGTGCCAGCAGTTTGGGGCGGACATCTTACGAGCAGTACTTC.

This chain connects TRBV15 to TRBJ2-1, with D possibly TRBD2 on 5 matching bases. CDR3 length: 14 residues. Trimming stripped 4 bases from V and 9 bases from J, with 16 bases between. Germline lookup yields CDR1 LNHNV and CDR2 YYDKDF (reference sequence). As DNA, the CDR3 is TGTGCCACCAGCACTAAAAGGACTCTCAGTGAGCAGTTCTTC. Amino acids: CATSTKRTLSEQFF.

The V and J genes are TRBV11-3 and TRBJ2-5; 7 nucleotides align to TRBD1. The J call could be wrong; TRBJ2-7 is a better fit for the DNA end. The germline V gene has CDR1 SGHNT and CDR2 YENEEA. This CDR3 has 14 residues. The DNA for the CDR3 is TGTGCCAGCAGCCCGACAGGGAACTCCTACGAGCAGTACTTC. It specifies CASSPTGNSYEQYF.

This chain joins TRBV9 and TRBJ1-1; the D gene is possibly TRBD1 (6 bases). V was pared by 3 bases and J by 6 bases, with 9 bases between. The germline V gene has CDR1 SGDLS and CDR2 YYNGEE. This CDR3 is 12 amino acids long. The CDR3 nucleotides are TGTGCCAGCAGCGAGGGGGGTTCTGAAGCTTTCTTT. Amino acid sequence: CASSEGGSEAFF.